Listed below are T cell receptor beta chains from one sample, sequenced in a study of Tregs in tolerant kidney transplant recipients. Repertoires were generated with immunoSEQ multiplex PCR, while TCRdb's copy carries only in-frame clones and drops some. The data show 4,000 or so clones, with approximately 50% seen just once and about 3.9% held by the top ten. Antigens of these TCRs are unknown. Input material: CD8+ T cells from blood cultured with allogeneic cells. The receptor set was obtained from a human donor in good health. Each CDR3 is given with its conserved first and last residue. The D gene is left open where the match is weak. Some rows have no size entry. The others give once, few or many, or a class for an expanded clone.

D gene: TRBD1
J gene: TRBJ2-7
V gene: TRBV4-1
clone size: .
CDR3 DNA: TGCGCCAGCAGCCTTCTCCGGGACAGCTACGAGCAGTACTTC
CDR3 protein: CASSLLRDSYEQYF

D gene: TRBD2
J gene: TRBJ2-5
V gene: TRBV9
clone size: .
CDR3 DNA: TGTGCCAGCAGCCGGGGACTAGCGGGAGGCGGACGGAAGCAAGAGACCCAGTACTTC
CDR3 protein: CASSRGLAGGGRKQETQYF

D gene: .
J gene: TRBJ2-7
V gene: TRBV5-4
clone size: few
CDR3 DNA: TGTGCCAGCAGCTTGGAGGCCTTCTCCTACGAGCAGTACTTC
CDR3 protein: CASSLEAFSYEQYF

D gene: .
J gene: TRBJ2-7
V gene: TRBV6-4
clone size: .
CDR3 DNA: TGTGCCAGCAGTGTCGACAGTGGTTACGAGCAGTACTTC
CDR3 protein: CASSVDSGYEQYF

D gene: .
J gene: TRBJ2-1
V gene: TRBV9
clone size: once
CDR3 DNA: TGTGCCAGCAGCGCCGGGGGAAGCTCCTACAATGAGCAGTTCTTC
CDR3 protein: CASSAGGSSYNEQFF

D gene: .
J gene: TRBJ2-7
V gene: TRBV19
clone size: .
CDR3 DNA: TGTGCCAGTAGTGCCGGGACGGGGTCCTACGAGCAGTACTTC
CDR3 protein: CASSAGTGSYEQYF

D gene: TRBD1
J gene: TRBJ2-7
V gene: TRBV5-4
clone size: large
CDR3 DNA: TGTGCCAGCAGCTTGGCAGGGGGTTATCCTACCGTCTACGAGCAGTACTTC
CDR3 protein: CASSLAGGYPTVYEQYF

D gene: .
J gene: TRBJ1-5
V gene: TRBV7-2
clone size: .
CDR3 DNA: TGTGCCAGCAGCTTAGGGGGCCCCCAGGAGCCCCAGCATTTT
CDR3 protein: CASSLGGPQEPQHF

D gene: TRBD2
J gene: TRBJ2-1
V gene: TRBV27
clone size: .
CDR3 DNA: TGTGCCAGCAGCTTAAGACTAGCGGGCTACAATGAGCAGTTCTTC
CDR3 protein: CASSLRLAGYNEQFF

D gene: TRBD2
J gene: TRBJ2-3
V gene: TRBV9
clone size: .
CDR3 DNA: TGTGCCAGCAGCGCAGCGGGGGGGATAACAGATACGCAGTATTTT
CDR3 protein: CASSAAGGITDTQYF

D gene: .
J gene: TRBJ2-1
V gene: TRBV19
clone size: .
CDR3 DNA: TGTGCCAGTACCCTAGTTCCCGGTACCTACAATGAGCAGTTCTTC
CDR3 protein: CASTLVPGTYNEQFF

D gene: TRBD2
J gene: TRBJ2-1
V gene: TRBV2
clone size: .
CDR3 DNA: TGTGCCAGCAGTGAAATAGCGGGAGTAGGGGAGCAGTTCTTC
CDR3 protein: CASSEIAGVGEQFF

D gene: TRBD2
J gene: TRBJ2-1
V gene: TRBV7-6
clone size: few
CDR3 DNA: TGTGCCAGCAGCCCGTTAGCGGGAAGGGGCGATGAGCAGTTCTTC
CDR3 protein: CASSPLAGRGDEQFF

D gene: .
J gene: TRBJ1-2
V gene: TRBV5-5
clone size: few
CDR3 DNA: TGTGCCAGCACGCATTGGGGGAAAGTTGGGTCCTATGGCTACACCTTC
CDR3 protein: CASTHWGKVGSYGYTF

D gene: .
J gene: TRBJ2-3
V gene: TRBV15
clone size: .
CDR3 DNA: TGTGCCACGGGGGCGGGTCATACGCAGTATTTT
CDR3 protein: CATGAGHTQYF

D gene: TRBD1
J gene: TRBJ2-2
V gene: TRBV9
clone size: .
CDR3 DNA: TGTGCCAGCAGTCCAGGGGGCGCGGCCACCGGGGAGCTGTTTTTT
CDR3 protein: CASSPGGAATGELFF

D gene: .
J gene: TRBJ2-7
V gene: TRBV7-2
clone size: few
CDR3 DNA: TGTGCCAGCAGCTTAATTGGGATGATAAACTCCTACGAGCAGTACTTC
CDR3 protein: CASSLIGMINSYEQYF

D gene: TRBD1
J gene: TRBJ2-7
V gene: TRBV5-3
clone size: .
CDR3 DNA: TGTGCCAGAAGCTTGGATCGGGACAGGAACTCCTACGAGCAGTACTTC
CDR3 protein: CARSLDRDRNSYEQYF

D gene: TRBD1
J gene: TRBJ2-2
V gene: TRBV13
clone size: .
CDR3 DNA: TGTGCCAGCAGCACCGGACAGGGGAGAGGGGAGCTGTTTTTT
CDR3 protein: CASSTGQGRGELFF

D gene: .
J gene: TRBJ2-3
V gene: TRBV9
clone size: few
CDR3 DNA: TGTGCCAGCAGCCCGAACACAGATACGCAGTATTTT
CDR3 protein: CASSPNTDTQYF

D gene: TRBD1
J gene: TRBJ1-2
V gene: TRBV2
clone size: .
CDR3 DNA: TGTGCCAGCAAGGGGACAGGGGTTGTTTTGTATGGCTACACCTTC
CDR3 protein: CASKGTGVVLYGYTF

D gene: .
J gene: TRBJ2-3
V gene: TRBV11-1
clone size: .
CDR3 DNA: TGTGCCAGCAGCTCAAACCGAGGGCAGTATTTT
CDR3 protein: CASSSNRGQYF

D gene: .
J gene: TRBJ2-7
V gene: TRBV7-9
clone size: .
CDR3 DNA: TGTGCCAGCAGCCCCGTTGGCGGGTACGAGCAGTACTTC
CDR3 protein: CASSPVGGYEQYF

D gene: .
J gene: TRBJ2-1
V gene: TRBV4-1
clone size: .
CDR3 DNA: TGCGCCAGCCACGGAACTGGCTACAATGAGCAGTTCTTC
CDR3 protein: CASHGTGYNEQFF

D gene: .
J gene: TRBJ1-2
V gene: TRBV2
clone size: .
CDR3 DNA: TGTGCCAGCAGTGGGGAGGGGGTGGTCTATGGCTACACCTTC
CDR3 protein: CASSGEGVVYGYTF

D gene: .
J gene: TRBJ2-3
V gene: TRBV9
clone size: .
CDR3 DNA: TGTGCCAGCAGCGTAGATCGGCTAGCAGTGAATACGCAGTATTTT
CDR3 protein: CASSVDRLAVNTQYF

D gene: TRBD1
J gene: TRBJ2-5
V gene: TRBV7-8
clone size: .
CDR3 DNA: TGTGCCAGCAGCTCGGACAGGGGTGAGACCCAGTACTTC
CDR3 protein: CASSSDRGETQYF

D gene: TRBD2
J gene: TRBJ2-5
V gene: TRBV6-5
clone size: .
CDR3 DNA: TGTGCCAGCAGATTACTAGCGGGGGGGCGAGAGACCCAGTACTTC
CDR3 protein: CASRLLAGGRETQYF

D gene: TRBD1
J gene: TRBJ1-5
V gene: TRBV4-1
clone size: .
CDR3 DNA: TGCGCCAGCAGCCCTCGACAGGGGGCAGGTCAGCCCCAGCATTTT
CDR3 protein: CASSPRQGAGQPQHF

D gene: TRBD1
J gene: TRBJ2-7
V gene: TRBV7-9
clone size: few
CDR3 DNA: TGTGCCAGCAGCTGGGGACAGGGTCCCTACGAGCAGTACTTC
CDR3 protein: CASSWGQGPYEQYF

D gene: .
J gene: TRBJ2-1
V gene: TRBV7-3
clone size: few
CDR3 DNA: TGTGCCAGCAGCACCGGACTGTACAATGAGCAGTTCTTC
CDR3 protein: CASSTGLYNEQFF

D gene: TRBD2
J gene: TRBJ2-3
V gene: TRBV9
clone size: once
CDR3 DNA: TGTGCCAGCACCCCGGGGGGGCCGATAGATACGCAGTATTTT
CDR3 protein: CASTPGGPIDTQYF

D gene: .
J gene: TRBJ2-2
V gene: TRBV18
clone size: .
CDR3 DNA: TGTGCCAGCTCACCTCTGGGGGGCAGCACCGGGGAGCTGTTTTTT
CDR3 protein: CASSPLGGSTGELFF